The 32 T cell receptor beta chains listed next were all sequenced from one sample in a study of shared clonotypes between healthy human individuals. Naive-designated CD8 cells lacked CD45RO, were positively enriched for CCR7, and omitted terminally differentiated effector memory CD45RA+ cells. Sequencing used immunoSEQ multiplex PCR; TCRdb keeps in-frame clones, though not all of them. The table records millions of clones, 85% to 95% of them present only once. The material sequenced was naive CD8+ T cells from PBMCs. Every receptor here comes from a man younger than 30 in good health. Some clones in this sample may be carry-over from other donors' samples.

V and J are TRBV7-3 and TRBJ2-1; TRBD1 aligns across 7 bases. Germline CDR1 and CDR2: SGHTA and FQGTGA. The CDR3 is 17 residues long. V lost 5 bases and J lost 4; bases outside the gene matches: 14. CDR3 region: CASSPRGGQRVYNEQFF. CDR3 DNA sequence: TGTGCCAGCAGCCCGAGAGGGGGACAGCGTGTGTACAATGAGCAGTTCTTC.

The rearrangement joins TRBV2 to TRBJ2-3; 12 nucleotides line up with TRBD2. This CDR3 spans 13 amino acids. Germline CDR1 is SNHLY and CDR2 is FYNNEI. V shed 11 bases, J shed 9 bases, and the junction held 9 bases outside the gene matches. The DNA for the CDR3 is TGTGCCCGAACGCTAGCGGGAGGGATCACGCAGTATTTT. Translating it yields CARTLAGGITQYF.

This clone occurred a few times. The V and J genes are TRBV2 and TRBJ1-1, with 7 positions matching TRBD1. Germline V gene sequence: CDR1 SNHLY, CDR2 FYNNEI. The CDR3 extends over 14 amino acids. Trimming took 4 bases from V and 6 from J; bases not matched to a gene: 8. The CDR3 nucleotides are TGTGCCAGCAGTGCCTCAGGGGGTACCGCTGAAGCTTTCTTT. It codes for CASSASGGTAEAFF.

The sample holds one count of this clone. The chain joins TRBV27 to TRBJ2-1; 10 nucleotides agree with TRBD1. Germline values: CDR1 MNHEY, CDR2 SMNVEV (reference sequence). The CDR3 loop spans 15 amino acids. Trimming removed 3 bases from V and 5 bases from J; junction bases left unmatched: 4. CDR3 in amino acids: CASSFGTGVDNEQFF. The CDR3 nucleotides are TGTGCCAGCAGTTTCGGGACAGGGGTGGACAATGAGCAGTTCTTC.

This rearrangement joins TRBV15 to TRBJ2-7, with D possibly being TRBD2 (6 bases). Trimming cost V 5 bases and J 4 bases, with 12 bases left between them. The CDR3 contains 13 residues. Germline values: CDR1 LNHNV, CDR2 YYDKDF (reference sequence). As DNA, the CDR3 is TGTGCCACCAGCGCCCGCAGCGGGTACGAGCAGTACTTC. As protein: CATSARSGYEQYF.

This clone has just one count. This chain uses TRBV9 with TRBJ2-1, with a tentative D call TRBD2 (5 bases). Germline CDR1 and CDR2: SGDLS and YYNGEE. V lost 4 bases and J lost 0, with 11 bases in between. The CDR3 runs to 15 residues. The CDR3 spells CASSPRGNSYNEQFF. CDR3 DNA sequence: TGTGCCAGCAGCCCCAGAGGGAACTCCTACAATGAGCAGTTCTTC.

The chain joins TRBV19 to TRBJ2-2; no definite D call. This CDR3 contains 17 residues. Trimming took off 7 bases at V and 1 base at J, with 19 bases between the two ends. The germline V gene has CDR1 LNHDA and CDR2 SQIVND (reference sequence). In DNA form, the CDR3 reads TGTGCCAGTAAAATTCGGGCGTGGCTAAAGAACACCGGGGAGCTGTTTTTT. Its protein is CASKIRAWLKNTGELFF.

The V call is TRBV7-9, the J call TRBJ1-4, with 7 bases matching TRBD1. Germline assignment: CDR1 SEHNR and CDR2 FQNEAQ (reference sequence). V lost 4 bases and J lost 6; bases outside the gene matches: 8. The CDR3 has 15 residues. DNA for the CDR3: TGTGCCAGCAGCTCGGGGGACAGCCTGGATGAAAAACTGTTTTTT. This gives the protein CASSSGDSLDEKLFF.

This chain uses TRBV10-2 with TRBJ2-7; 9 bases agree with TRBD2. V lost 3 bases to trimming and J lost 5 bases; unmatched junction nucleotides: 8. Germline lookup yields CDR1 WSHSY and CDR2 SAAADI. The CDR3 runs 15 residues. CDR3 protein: CASSDAGGGRNEQYF. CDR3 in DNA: TGCGCCAGCAGTGACGCGGGGGGGGGTAGGAACGAGCAGTACTTC.

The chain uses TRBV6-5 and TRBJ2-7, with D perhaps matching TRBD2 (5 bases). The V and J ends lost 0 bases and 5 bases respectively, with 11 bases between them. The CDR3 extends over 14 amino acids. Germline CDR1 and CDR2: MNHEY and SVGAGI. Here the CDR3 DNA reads TGTGCCAGCAGTTACTCCGGGGAAGAGGACGAGCAGTACTTC. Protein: CASSYSGEEDEQYF.

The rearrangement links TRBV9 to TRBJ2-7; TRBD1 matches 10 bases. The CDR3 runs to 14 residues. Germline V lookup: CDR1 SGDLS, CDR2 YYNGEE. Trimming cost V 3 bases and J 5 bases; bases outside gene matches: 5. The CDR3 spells CASSGGQGVDEQYF. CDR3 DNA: TGTGCCAGCAGCGGTGGACAGGGGGTCGACGAGCAGTACTTC. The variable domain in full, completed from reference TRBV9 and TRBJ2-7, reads DSGVTQTPKHLITATGQRVTLRCSPRSGDLSVYWYQQSLDQGLQFLIQYYNGEERAKGNILERFSAQQFPDLHSELNLSSLELGDSALYFCASSGGQGVDEQYFGPGTRLTVT.

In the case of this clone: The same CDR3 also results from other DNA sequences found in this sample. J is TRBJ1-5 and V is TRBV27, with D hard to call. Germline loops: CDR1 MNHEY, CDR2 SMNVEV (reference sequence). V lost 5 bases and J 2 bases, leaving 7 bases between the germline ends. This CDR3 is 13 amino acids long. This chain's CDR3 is CASSPTGNQPQHF. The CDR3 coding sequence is TGTGCCAGCAGTCCCACAGGCAATCAGCCCCAGCATTTT.

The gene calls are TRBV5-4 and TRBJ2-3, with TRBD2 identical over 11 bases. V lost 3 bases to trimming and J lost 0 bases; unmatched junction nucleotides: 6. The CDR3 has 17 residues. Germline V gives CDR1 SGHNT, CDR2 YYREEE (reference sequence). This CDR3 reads CASSSGLAVSSTDTQYF. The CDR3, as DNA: TGTGCCAGCAGCTCGGGACTAGCGGTTTCTAGCACAGATACGCAGTATTTT. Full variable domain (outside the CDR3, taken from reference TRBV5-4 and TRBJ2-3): ETGVTQSPTHLIKTRGQQVTLRCSSQSGHNTVSWYQQALGQGPQFIFQYYREEENGRGNFPPRFSGLQFPNYSSELNVNALELDDSALYLCASSSGLAVSSTDTQYFGPGTRLTVL.

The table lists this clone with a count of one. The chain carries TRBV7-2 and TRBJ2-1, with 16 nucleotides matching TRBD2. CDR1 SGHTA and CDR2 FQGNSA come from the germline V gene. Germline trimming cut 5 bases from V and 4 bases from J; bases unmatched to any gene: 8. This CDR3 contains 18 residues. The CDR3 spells CASSLGLAGGVSYNEQFF. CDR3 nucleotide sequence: TGTGCCAGCAGCCTGGGACTAGCGGGAGGGGTCTCTTACAATGAGCAGTTCTTC. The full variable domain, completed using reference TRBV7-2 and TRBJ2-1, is GAGVSQSPSNKVTEKGKDVELRCDPISGHTALYWYRQSLGQGLEFLIYFQGNSAPDKSGLPSDRFSAERTGGSVSTLTIQRTQQEDSAVYLCASSLGLAGGVSYNEQFFGPGTRLTVL.

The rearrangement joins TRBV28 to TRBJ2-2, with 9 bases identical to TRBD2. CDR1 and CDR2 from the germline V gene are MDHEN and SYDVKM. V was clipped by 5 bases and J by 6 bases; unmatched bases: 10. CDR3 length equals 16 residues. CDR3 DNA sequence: TGTGCCAGCAGTCCCACCCTGGGACTAGCTTCCGGGGAGCTGTTTTTT. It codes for CASSPTLGLASGELFF.

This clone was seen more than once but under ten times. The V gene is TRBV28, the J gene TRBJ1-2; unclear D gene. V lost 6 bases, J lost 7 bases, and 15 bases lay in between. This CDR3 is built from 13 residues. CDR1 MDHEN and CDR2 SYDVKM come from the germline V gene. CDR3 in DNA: TGTGCCAGCAGACCTGAGGGTACGCTTGGCTACACCTTC. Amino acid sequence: CASRPEGTLGYTF.

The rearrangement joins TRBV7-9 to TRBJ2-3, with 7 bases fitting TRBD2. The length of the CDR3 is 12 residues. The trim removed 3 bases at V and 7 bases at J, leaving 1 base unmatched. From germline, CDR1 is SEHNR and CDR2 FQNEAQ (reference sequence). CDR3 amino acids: CASSLGTNTQYF. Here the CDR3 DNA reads TGTGCCAGCAGCTTGGGGACTAATACGCAGTATTTT.

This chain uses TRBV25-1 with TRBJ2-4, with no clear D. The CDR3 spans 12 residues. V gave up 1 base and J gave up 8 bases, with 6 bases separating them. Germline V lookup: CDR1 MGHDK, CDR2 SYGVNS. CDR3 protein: CASSESIDIQYF. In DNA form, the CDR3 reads TGTGCCAGCAGTGAATCCATCGACATTCAGTACTTC.

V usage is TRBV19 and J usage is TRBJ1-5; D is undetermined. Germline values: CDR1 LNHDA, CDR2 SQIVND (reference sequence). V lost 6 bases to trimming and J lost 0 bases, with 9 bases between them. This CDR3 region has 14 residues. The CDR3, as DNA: TGTGCCAGTAGGAAGGCATATAGCAATCAGCCCCAGCATTTT. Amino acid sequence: CASRKAYSNQPQHF.

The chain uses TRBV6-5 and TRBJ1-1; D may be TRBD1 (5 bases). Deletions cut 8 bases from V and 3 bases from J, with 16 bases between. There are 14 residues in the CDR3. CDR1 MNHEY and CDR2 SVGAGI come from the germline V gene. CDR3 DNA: TGTGCCAGCGGCATAGGGGCTACGTACACTGAAGCTTTCTTT. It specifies CASGIGATYTEAFF.

The CDR3 is CASSLFTPSGPRNEQFF. As DNA, the CDR3 is TGTGCCAGCAGCTTATTCACCCCCAGCGGACCTCGGAATGAGCAGTTCTTC. V gene TRBV11-2 combines with J gene TRBJ2-1; TRBD2 might be the D (5 bases). This CDR3 comprises 17 residues. Germline V gives CDR1 SGHAT, CDR2 FQNNGV. The V end was cut by 2 bases, the J end by 7 bases, with 21 bases between.

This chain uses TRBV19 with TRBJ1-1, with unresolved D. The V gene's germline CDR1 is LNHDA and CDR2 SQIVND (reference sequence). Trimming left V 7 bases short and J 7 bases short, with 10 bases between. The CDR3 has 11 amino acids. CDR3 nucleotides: TGTGCCAGTATTTCCGGAATTGAAGCTTTCTTT. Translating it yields CASISGIEAFF.

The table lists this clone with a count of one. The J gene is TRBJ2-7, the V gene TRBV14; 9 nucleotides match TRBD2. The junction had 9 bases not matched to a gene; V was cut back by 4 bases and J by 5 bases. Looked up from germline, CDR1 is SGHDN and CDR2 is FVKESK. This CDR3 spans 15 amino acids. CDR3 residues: CASSPRASGIDEQYF. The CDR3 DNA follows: TGTGCCAGCAGCCCCCGGGCTAGCGGGATTGACGAGCAGTACTTC.

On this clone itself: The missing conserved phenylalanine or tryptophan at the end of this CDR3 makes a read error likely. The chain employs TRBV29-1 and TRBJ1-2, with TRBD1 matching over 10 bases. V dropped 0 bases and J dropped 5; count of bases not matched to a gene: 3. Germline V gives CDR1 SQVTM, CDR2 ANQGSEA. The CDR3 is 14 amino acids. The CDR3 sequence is CSVEEGTGVYGYTL. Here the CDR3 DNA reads TGCAGCGTTGAAGAAGGGACAGGGGTTTATGGCTACACCCTC.

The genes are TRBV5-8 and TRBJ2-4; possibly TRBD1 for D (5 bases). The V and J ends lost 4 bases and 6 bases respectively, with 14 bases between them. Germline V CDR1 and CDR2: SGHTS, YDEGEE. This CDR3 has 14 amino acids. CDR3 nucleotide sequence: TGTGCCAGCAGCGTCAGGGTAGGCGGAAACATTCAGTACTTC. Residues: CASSVRVGGNIQYF.

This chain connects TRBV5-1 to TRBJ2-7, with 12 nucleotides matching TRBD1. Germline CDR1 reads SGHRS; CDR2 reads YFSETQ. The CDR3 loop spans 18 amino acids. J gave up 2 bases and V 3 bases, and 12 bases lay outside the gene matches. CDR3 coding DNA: TGCGCCAGCAGCTCCGGGACAGGGGGCTTCTTACCTACCTACGAGCAGTACTTC. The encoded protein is CASSSGTGGFLPTYEQYF.

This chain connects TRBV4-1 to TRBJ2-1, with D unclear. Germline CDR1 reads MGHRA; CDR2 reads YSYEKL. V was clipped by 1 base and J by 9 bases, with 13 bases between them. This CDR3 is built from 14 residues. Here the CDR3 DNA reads TGCGCCAGCAGCCAAGTCCAATCTCGTGGTGAGCAGTTCTTC. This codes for CASSQVQSRGEQFF.

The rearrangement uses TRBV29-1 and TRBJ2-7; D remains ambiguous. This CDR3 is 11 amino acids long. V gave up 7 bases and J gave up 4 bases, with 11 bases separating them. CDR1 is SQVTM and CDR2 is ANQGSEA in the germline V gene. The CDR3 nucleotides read TGCAGCGCCGTAGACAAATACGAGCAGTACTTC. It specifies CSAVDKYEQYF.

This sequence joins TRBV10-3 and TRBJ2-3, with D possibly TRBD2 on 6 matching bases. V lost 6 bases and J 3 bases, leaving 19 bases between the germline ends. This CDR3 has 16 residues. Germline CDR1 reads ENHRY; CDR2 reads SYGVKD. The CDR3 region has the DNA TGTGCCATCAGACCTACCAGCGGGTTACGTACAGATACGCAGTATTTT. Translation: CAIRPTSGLRTDTQYF.

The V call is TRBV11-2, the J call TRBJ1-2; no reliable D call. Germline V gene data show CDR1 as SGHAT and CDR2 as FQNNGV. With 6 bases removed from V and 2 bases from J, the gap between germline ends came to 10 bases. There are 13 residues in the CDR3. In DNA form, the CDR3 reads TGTGCCAGCAGTCAGAGGTCCAACTATGGCTACACCTTC. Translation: CASSQRSNYGYTF.

The CDR3 nucleotides read TGTGCCAGTAATCCAGGACGGTTCTATGGCTACACCTTC. Its protein is CASNPGRFYGYTF. The chain uses TRBV19 and TRBJ1-2, with D hard to call. Trimming stripped 7 bases from V and 4 bases from J, with 13 bases between. The CDR3 extends over 13 amino acids. Germline V gene sequence: CDR1 LNHDA, CDR2 SQIVND (reference sequence).

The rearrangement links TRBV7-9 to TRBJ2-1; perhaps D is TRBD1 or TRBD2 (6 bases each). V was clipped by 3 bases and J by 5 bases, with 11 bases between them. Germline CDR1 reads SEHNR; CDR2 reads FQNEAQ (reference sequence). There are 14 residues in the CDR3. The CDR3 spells CASSFGGGNNEQFF. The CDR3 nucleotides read TGTGCCAGCAGCTTCGGAGGGGGGAACAATGAGCAGTTCTTC.